This T cell receptor (beta chain) was observed in a study of tumor and adjacent non-tumor tissue in lung cancer. General study points: Top 100 clones took a larger repertoire share in normal lung.

This sample's RNA came from whole unsorted tissue. CDR1 and CDR2 (germline): SQVTM, ANQGSEA. The CDR3 covers 15 residues. The trim removed 3 bases at V and 14 bases at J, leaving 19 bases unmatched. Three rounds of nested PCR, following a modified ARM-PCR protocol, produced the TCRbeta library. TCRdb used MiXCR to reprocess the multiplex PCR reads, holding one entry per CDR3 protein. The sample includes fewer than 80,000 distinct CDR3 sequences, around 70% of them seen just once. Turning to this clonotype: Its antigen is unidentified.

The chain uses TRBV29-1 and TRBJ1-2, with 9 bases aligning to TRBD1. The sequence was obtained from a woman aged 70-85 years with non-small cell lung cancer. The sequenced sample consisted of lung tumor tissue. The CDR3: CSVEGQGSGNYGQTF. As DNA, the CDR3 is TGCAGCGTTGAGGGACAGGGCTCGGGGAACTATGGCCAGACCTTC. The full variable domain, with the rest looked up from reference TRBV29-1 and TRBJ1-2, is SAVISQKPSRDICQRGTSLTIQCQVDSQVTMMFWYRQQPGQSLTLIATANQGSEATYESGFVIDKFPISRPNLTFSTLTVSNMSPEDSSIYLCSVEGQGSGNYGQTFGSGTRLTVV.